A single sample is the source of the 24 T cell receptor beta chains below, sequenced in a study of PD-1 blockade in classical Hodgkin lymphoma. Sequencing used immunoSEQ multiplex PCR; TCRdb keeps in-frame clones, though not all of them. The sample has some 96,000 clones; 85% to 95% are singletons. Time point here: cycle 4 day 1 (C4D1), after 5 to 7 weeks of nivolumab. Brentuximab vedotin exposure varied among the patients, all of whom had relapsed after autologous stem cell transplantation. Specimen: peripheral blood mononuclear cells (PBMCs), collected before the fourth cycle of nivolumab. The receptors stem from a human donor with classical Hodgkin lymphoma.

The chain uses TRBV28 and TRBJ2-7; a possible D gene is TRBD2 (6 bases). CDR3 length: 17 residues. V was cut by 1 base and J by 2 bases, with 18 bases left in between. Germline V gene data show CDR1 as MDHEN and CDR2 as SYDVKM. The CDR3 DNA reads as TGTGCCAGCAGTTTATCTCGGGGACTGCTTCCCACCTACGAGCAGTACTTC. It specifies CASSLSRGLLPTYEQYF. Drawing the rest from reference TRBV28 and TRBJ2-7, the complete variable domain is DVKVTQSSRYLVKRTGEKVFLECVQDMDHENMFWYRQDPGLGLRLIYFSYDVKMKEKGDIPEGYSVSREKKERFSLILESASTNQTSMYLCASSLSRGLLPTYEQYFGPGTRLTVT.

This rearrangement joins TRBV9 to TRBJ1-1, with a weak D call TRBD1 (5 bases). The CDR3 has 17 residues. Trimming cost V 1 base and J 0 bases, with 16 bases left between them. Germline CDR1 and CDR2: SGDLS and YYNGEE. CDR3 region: CASSVTSGEGVNTEAFF. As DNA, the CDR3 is TGTGCCAGCAGCGTAACCTCAGGCGAAGGGGTGAACACTGAAGCTTTCTTT.

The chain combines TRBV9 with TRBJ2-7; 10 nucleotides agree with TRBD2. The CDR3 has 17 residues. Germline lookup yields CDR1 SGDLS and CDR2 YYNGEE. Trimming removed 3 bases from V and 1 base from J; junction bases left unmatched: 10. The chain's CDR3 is CASSAPSLLAGSYEQYF. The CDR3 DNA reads TGTGCCAGCAGCGCCCCATCTCTACTAGCGGGATCCTACGAGCAGTACTTC.

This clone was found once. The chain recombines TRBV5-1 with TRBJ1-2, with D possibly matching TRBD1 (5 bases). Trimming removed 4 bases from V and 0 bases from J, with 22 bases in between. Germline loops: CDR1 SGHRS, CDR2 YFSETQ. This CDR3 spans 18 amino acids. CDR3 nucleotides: TGCGCCAGCAGCGCCTGGTTTGGCAGGGCAGAAGCTAACTATGGCTACACCTTC. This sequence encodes CASSAWFGRAEANYGYTF.

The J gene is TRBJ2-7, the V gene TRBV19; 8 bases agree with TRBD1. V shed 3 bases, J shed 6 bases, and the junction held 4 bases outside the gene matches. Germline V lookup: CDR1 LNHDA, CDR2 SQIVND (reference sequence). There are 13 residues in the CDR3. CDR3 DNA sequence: TGTGCCAGTAGTATCGGACAGGGACTCGAGCAGTACTTC. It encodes CASSIGQGLEQYF. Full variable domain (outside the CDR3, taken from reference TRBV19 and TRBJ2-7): DGGITQSPKYLFRKEGQNVTLSCEQNLNHDAMYWYRQDPGQGLRLIYYSQIVNDFQKGDIAEGYSVSREKKESFPLTVTSAQKNPTAFYLCASSIGQGLEQYFGPGTRLTVT.

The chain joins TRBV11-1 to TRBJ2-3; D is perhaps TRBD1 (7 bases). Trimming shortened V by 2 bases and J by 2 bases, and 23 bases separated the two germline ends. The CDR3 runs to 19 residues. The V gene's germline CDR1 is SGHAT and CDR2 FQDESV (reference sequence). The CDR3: CASSLRRGRAGSFTDTQYF. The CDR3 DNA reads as TGTGCCAGCAGCTTAAGGAGGGGGCGTGCGGGGTCTTTCACAGATACGCAGTATTTT.

The CDR3 spells CASSGTGTGKGYTF. As DNA, the CDR3 is TGTGCCAGCAGTGGCACCGGGACAGGGAAAGGCTACACCTTC. The chain couples TRBV28 to TRBJ1-2; TRBD1 agrees at 9 bases. The trim removed 5 bases at V and 8 bases at J, leaving 9 bases unmatched. There are 14 residues in the CDR3. CDR1 is MDHEN, CDR2 SYDVKM, per germline.

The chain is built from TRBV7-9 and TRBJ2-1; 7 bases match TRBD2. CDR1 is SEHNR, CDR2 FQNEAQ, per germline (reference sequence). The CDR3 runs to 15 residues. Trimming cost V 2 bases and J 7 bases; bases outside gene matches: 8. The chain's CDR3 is CASSLTSGNGNEQFF. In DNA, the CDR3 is TGTGCCAGCAGCTTAACCAGCGGGAATGGGAATGAGCAGTTCTTC. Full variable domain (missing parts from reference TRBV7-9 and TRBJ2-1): DTGVSQNPRHKITKRGQNVTFRCDPISEHNRLYWYRQTLGQGPEFLTYFQNEAQLEKSRLLSDRFSAERPKGSFSTLEIQRTEQGDSAMYLCASSLTSGNGNEQFFGPGTRLTVL.

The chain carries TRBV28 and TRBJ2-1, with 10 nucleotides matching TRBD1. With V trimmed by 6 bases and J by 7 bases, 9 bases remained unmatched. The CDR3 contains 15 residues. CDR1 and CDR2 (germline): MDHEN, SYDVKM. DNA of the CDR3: TGTGCCAGCAGAATCCGGGACAGGGGATTGAATGAGCAGTTCTTC. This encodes CASRIRDRGLNEQFF.

Written as DNA, the CDR3 is TGCAGCGTTGACTCTGGGGCCAACGTCCTGACTTTC. Translating gives CSVDSGANVLTF. The chain has TRBV29-1 and TRBJ2-6, with no clear D. Trimming removed 3 bases at V and 0 bases at J, with 0 bases between. The CDR3 runs 12 residues. The germline V gene encodes CDR1 SQVTM and CDR2 ANQGSEA.

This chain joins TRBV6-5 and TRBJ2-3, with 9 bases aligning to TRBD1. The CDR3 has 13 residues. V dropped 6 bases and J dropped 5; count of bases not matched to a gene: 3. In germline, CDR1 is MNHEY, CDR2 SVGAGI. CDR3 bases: TGTGCCAGCAGGGACAGGGGCAAAGATACGCAGTATTTT. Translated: CASRDRGKDTQYF.

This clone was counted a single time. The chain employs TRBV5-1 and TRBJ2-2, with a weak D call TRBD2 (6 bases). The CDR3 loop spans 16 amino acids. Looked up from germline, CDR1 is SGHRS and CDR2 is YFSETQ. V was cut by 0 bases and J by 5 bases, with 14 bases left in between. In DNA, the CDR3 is TGCGCCAGCAGCTTGGATGCGGGGCTGCGGACCGGGGAGCTGTTTTTT. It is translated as CASSLDAGLRTGELFF.

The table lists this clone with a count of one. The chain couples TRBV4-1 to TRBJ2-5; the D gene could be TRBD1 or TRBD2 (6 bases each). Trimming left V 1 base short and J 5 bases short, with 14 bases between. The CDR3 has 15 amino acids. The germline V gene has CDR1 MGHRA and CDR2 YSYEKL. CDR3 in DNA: TGCGCCAGCAGCCAAGTACAGGGAGGTATGGAGACCCAGTACTTC. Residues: CASSQVQGGMETQYF.

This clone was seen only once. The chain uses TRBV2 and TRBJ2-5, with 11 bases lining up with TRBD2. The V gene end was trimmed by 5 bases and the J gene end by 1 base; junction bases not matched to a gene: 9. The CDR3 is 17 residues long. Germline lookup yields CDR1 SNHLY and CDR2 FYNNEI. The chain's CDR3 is CASSYHASGRSQETQYF. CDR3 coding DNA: TGTGCCAGCAGTTACCACGCTAGCGGGAGGTCCCAAGAGACCCAGTACTTC. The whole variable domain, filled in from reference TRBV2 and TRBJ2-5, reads EPEVTQTPSHQVTQMGQEVILRCVPISNHLYFYWYRQILGQKVEFLVSFYNNEISEKSEIFDDQFSVERPDGSNFTLKIRSTKLEDSAMYFCASSYHASGRSQETQYFGPGTRLLVL.

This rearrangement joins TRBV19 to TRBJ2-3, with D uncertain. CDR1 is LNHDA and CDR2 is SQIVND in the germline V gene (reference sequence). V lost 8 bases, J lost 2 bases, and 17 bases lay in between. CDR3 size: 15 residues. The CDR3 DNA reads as TGTGCCAGTTCGCAGGACCGGACGACCACAGATACGCAGTATTTT. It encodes CASSQDRTTTDTQYF.

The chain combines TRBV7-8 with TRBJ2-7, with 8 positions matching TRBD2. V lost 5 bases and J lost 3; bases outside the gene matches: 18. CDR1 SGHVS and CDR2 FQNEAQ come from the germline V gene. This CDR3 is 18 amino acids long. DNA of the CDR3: TGTGCCAGCAGCCCACTTCGGGGGGGGGTAAATTCAGTCTACGAGCAGTACTTC. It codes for CASSPLRGGVNSVYEQYF. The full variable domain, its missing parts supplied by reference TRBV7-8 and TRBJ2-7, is GAGVSQSPRYKVAKRGQDVALRCDPISGHVSLFWYQQALGQGPEFLTYFQNEAQLDKSGLPSDRFFAERPEGSVSTLKIQRTQQEDSAVYLCASSPLRGGVNSVYEQYFGPGTRLTVT.

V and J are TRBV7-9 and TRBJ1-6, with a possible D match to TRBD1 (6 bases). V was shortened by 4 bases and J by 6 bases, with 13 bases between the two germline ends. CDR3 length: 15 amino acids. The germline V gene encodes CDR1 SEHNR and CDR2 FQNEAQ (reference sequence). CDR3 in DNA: TGTGCCAGCAGCTCTCACGGGGGGCCTAATTCACCCCTCCACTTT. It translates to CASSSHGGPNSPLHF.

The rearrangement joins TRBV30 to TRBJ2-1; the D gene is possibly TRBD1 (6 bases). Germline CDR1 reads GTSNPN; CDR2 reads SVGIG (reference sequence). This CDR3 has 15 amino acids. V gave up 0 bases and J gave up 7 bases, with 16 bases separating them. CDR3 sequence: CAWSVPWGHLNEQFF. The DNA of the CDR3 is TGTGCCTGGAGTGTACCTTGGGGACACCTTAATGAGCAGTTCTTC.

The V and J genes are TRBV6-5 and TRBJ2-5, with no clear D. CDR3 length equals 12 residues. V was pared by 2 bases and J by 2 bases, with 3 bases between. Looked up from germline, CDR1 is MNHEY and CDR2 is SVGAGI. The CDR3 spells CASSYGQETQYF. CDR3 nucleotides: TGTGCCAGCAGTTACGGACAAGAGACCCAGTACTTC.

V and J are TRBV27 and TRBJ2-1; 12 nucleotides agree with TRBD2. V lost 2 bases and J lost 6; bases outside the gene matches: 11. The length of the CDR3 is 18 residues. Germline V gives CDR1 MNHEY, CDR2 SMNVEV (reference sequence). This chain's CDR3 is CASSLLASGRASSNEQFF. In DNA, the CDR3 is TGTGCCAGCAGTTTACTGGCTAGCGGGAGGGCTTCGTCCAATGAGCAGTTCTTC.

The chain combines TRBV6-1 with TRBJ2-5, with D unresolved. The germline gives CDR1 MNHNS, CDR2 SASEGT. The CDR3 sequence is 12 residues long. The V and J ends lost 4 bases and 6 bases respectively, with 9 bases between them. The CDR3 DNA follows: TGTGCCAGCAGTGGCGGTGTGCAGACCCAGTACTTC. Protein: CASSGGVQTQYF.

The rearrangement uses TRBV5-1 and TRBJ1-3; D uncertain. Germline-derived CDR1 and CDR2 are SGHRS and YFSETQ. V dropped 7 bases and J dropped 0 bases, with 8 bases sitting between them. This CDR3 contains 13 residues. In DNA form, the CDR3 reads TGCGCCAGCGGACGCTCCTCTGGAAACACCATATATTTT. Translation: CASGRSSGNTIYF.

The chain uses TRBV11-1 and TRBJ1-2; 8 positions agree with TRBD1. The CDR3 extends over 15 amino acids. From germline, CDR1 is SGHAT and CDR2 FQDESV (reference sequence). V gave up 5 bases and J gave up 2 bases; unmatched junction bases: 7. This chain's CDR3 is CASSAGGTKNYGYTF. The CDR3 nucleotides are TGTGCCAGCAGCGCAGGGGGCACTAAGAACTATGGCTACACCTTC.

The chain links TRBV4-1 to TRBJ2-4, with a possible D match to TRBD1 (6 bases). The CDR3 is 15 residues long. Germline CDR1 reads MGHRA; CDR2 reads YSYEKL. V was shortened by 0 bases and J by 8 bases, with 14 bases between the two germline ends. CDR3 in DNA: TGCGCCAGCAGCCAAGACGCGGACAGCCGGGACATTCAGTACTTC. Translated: CASSQDADSRDIQYF.